This TCR beta chain was sequenced for a study of spatial heterogeneity in lung cancer. Study results and caveats: TCRs found ubiquitously expanded in tumor appeared in blood more at resection than at follow-up.

The time point: sample taken at primary tumor resection. Material for sequencing was whole RNA from tumor, nontumor lung or frozen PBMC, left unsorted. Donation came from some 73 patients with untreated early-stage non-small cell lung cancer. One entry per CDR3 protein, called by TCRdb with MiXCR from the 5' RACE reads. In the table there are 95,000 or so distinct CDR3 sequences, roughly 8.7% of which are singletons. This clonotype was observed many times. Antigen unknown. The germline gives CDR1 LGHNT, CDR2 FRNRAP. The CDR3 spans 14 residues. V lost 0 bases and J lost 5, with 8 bases in between. The specimen comprised PBMCs, sampled at surgery. The receptor was derived from a male donor with early-stage non-small cell lung cancer. The chain combines TRBV12-5 with TRBJ2-1; tentatively, D is TRBD1 (5 bases). The CDR3 sequence is CASGLVQENNEQFF. CDR3 DNA sequence: TGTGCTAGTGGTTTGGTACAGGAAAACAATGAGCAGTTCTTC.